This passage covers 27 T cell receptor beta chains from one sample sequenced in a study of brain T cells in children with intractable seizures. Libraries were prepared by immunoSEQ multiplex PCR; TCRdb keeps only in-frame clonotypes and omits some of them. The repertoire holds 340,000 or so clones, 93% seen once, with under 7% in the top ten. Time point reported: blood from clinic visit 5 months post-surgery; TSC patient then seizure free. The sample in question was peripheral blood, obtained approximately 5 months after surgery. The receptors derive from a boy under two years old with tuberous sclerosis and intractable seizures.

This chain links TRBV4-2 with TRBJ2-5; 12 nucleotides agree with TRBD2. The length of the CDR3 is 17 residues. The V gene's germline CDR1 is LGHNA and CDR2 YNFKEQ. V shed 4 bases, J shed 0 bases, and the junction held 6 bases outside the gene matches. DNA for the CDR3: TGTGCCAGCAGCCCCCGGACTAGCGGGGCACACCAAGAGACCCAGTACTTC. Its translation is CASSPRTSGAHQETQYF.

The genes are TRBV5-1 and TRBJ2-4; no clear D. CDR1 and CDR2 (germline): SGHRS, YFSETQ. CDR3 size: 11 residues. The V gene lost 6 bases and the J gene lost 8 bases, with 9 bases spanning the gap. The CDR3 coding sequence is TGCGCCAGCACTTATAAAGACATTCAGTACTTC. Its protein is CASTYKDIQYF.

There are many counts of this clone. The chain couples TRBV19 to TRBJ1-5; D is ambiguous. The V end was cut by 3 bases, the J end by 4 bases, with 7 bases between. Germline CDR1 LNHDA, CDR2 SQIVND (reference sequence). CDR3 length: 13 amino acids. DNA of the CDR3: TGTGCCAGTAGTATGACCGCGAATCAGCCCCAGCATTTT. Translation gives CASSMTANQPQHF.

The chain has TRBV7-2 and TRBJ2-4, with D maybe TRBD2 (5 bases). Per the germline V gene, CDR1 is SGHTA and CDR2 is FQGNSA. The V gene lost 4 bases and the J gene lost 0 bases, with 16 bases spanning the gap. This CDR3 region has 17 residues. The CDR3 is CASSSFPEDSAKNIQYF. CDR3 DNA: TGTGCCAGCAGCTCCTTTCCTGAGGACTCAGCCAAAAACATTCAGTACTTC. Using reference TRBV7-2 and TRBJ2-4 for the parts outside the CDR3, the full variable domain is GAGVSQSPSNKVTEKGKDVELRCDPISGHTALYWYRQSLGQGLEFLIYFQGNSAPDKSGLPSDRFSAERTGGSVSTLTIQRTQQEDSAVYLCASSSFPEDSAKNIQYFGAGTRLSVL.

The V call is TRBV6-2 or TRBV6-3, the J call TRBJ2-5, with TRBD2 matching 12 bases. Germline V gene lookup returns CDR1 MNHEY and CDR2 SVGEGT. The CDR3 sequence is 14 residues long. V dropped 5 bases and J dropped 4; count of bases not matched to a gene: 2. The CDR3: CASSQGLAGETQYF. CDR3 coding DNA: TGTGCCAGCAGTCAGGGACTAGCGGGAGAGACCCAGTACTTC.

A word on this clone: Other DNA sequences within the sample encode an identical CDR3. The chain is built from TRBV6-5 and TRBJ2-7, with D possibly matching TRBD1 (6 bases). The ends were cut back, 3 bases at V and 2 bases at J, with 8 bases in the middle. The CDR3 extends over 13 amino acids. Looked up from germline, CDR1 is MNHEY and CDR2 is SVGAGI. CDR3 nucleotide sequence: TGTGCCAGCAGTTATGGGACAACCTACGAGCAGTACTTC. As protein: CASSYGTTYEQYF.

The chain recombines TRBV27 with TRBJ2-2; possibly TRBD2 for D (5 bases). The V gene's germline CDR1 is MNHEY and CDR2 SMNVEV (reference sequence). The CDR3 runs to 15 residues. Deletions cut 3 bases from V and 6 bases from J, with 14 bases between. The CDR3 DNA reads as TGTGCCAGCAGTTTTTCACCCGGGGTCGCCGGGGAGCTGTTTTTT. Translated, it gives CASSFSPGVAGELFF.

CDR3 sequence (DNA): TGTGCCAGCAGTTACTCGCCAGCGGGAAGCACAGATACGCAGTATTTT. This translates into CASSYSPAGSTDTQYF. The V gene is TRBV6-5, the J gene TRBJ2-3; 7 positions match TRBD2. This CDR3 spans 16 amino acids. V trimming: 0 bases; J trimming: 0 bases; junction bases outside the gene matches: 3. In germline, CDR1 is MNHEY, CDR2 SVGAGI.

Only one count was recorded for this clone. The chain is built from TRBV7-3 and TRBJ2-3; no clear D. V lost 5 bases, J lost 8 bases, and 11 bases lay in between. Germline values: CDR1 SGHTA, CDR2 FQGTGA. The CDR3 is 12 residues long. This CDR3 reads CASSPPRGTQYF. The CDR3 coding sequence is TGTGCCAGCAGCCCCCCCAGAGGTACGCAGTATTTT.

The chain carries TRBV5-1 and TRBJ2-1; D may be TRBD2 (6 bases). V lost 4 bases and J lost 4, with 18 bases in between. The CDR3 has 16 residues. The germline CDR1 and CDR2 sequences are SGHRS and YFSETQ. This chain's CDR3 is CASSPFASDYYNEQFF. CDR3 in DNA: TGCGCCAGCAGCCCGTTCGCTAGCGACTATTACAATGAGCAGTTCTTC. Combining the CDR3 with reference TRBV5-1 and TRBJ2-1 gives the whole variable domain KAGVTQTPRYLIKTRGQQVTLSCSPISGHRSVSWYQQTPGQGLQFLFEYFSETQRNKGNFPGRFSGRQFSNSRSEMNVSTLELGDSALYLCASSPFASDYYNEQFFGPGTRLTVL.

J is TRBJ2-5 and V is TRBV5-1; D remains ambiguous. Germline-derived CDR1 and CDR2 are SGHRS and YFSETQ. Trimming took 4 bases from V and 4 from J, leaving 14 bases between them. The CDR3 has 14 residues. The CDR3 reads CASSLNSGLETQYF. The CDR3 coding sequence is TGCGCCAGCAGCCTAAACTCGGGCCTAGAGACCCAGTACTTC.

The V call is TRBV3-1 (or the pseudogene TRBV3-2), the J call TRBJ2-7; no reliable D call. The CDR3 runs to 12 residues. The germline CDR1 and CDR2 sequences are LGHDT and YNNKEL (reference sequence). Trimming pared 4 bases from V and 4 bases from J, leaving 8 bases between. The CDR3 reads CASSPGLYEQYF. CDR3 bases: TGTGCCAGCAGCCCTGGATTGTACGAGCAGTACTTC.

V gene TRBV5-1 combines with J gene TRBJ1-2; D possibly corresponds to TRBD1 (6 bases). Trimming shortened V by 4 bases and J by 4 bases, and 17 bases separated the two germline ends. Germline lookup yields CDR1 SGHRS and CDR2 YFSETQ. The CDR3 is 15 amino acids. In DNA form, the CDR3 reads TGCGCCAGCAGCATCGACCTACAGGGAATCTATGGCTACACCTTC. Translation gives CASSIDLQGIYGYTF.

V usage is TRBV7-9 and J usage is TRBJ2-5; D is undetermined. Between the trimmed V and J ends, which lost 1 base and 2 bases, there was a span of 20 bases. CDR1 SEHNR and CDR2 FQNEAQ come from the germline V gene (reference sequence). There are 18 residues in the CDR3. The CDR3, as DNA: TGTGCCAGCAGCTTAGAAGGTTGGCAGGTCGTTCCGCAAGAGACCCAGTACTTC. Translation: CASSLEGWQVVPQETQYF.

The genes are TRBV2 and TRBJ2-4; 9 bases are shared with TRBD1. Germline V gene data show CDR1 as SNHLY and CDR2 as FYNNEI. The V and J ends lost 10 bases and 9 bases, in that order; junction bases with no gene match: 7. This CDR3 comprises 12 residues. CDR3 nucleotides: TGTGCCACGGGACAGGGTGTGGGCATTCAGTACTTC. As protein: CATGQGVGIQYF.

The table lists this clone with a count of one. The chain couples TRBV4-1 to TRBJ1-1; the match to TRBD1 covers 8 bases. V trimming: 1 base; J trimming: 6 bases; junction bases outside the gene matches: 7. This CDR3 contains 15 residues. CDR1 and CDR2 from the germline V gene are MGHRA and YSYEKL. The CDR3 region has the DNA TGCGCCAGCAGCCAAGTCCCAGGGGGCGAGGCTGAAGCTTTCTTT. It encodes CASSQVPGGEAEAFF.

This chain connects TRBV5-4 to TRBJ1-1; D possibly corresponds to TRBD1 (5 bases). The CDR3 sequence is 14 residues long. V was shortened by 5 bases and J by 5 bases, with 16 bases between the two germline ends. Germline V gene sequence: CDR1 SGHNT, CDR2 YYREEE (reference sequence). DNA for the CDR3: TGTGCCAGCAGATTCGCGGGGGAGGGGACTGAAGCTTTCTTT. This codes for CASRFAGEGTEAFF.

The V gene is TRBV5-6, the J gene TRBJ1-1; D gene uncertain. This CDR3 is built from 11 residues. Trimming removed 3 bases from V and 8 bases from J, with 8 bases in between. Germline-derived CDR1 and CDR2 are SGHDT and YYEEEE. The CDR3 loop is CASSSGWEAFF. CDR3 in DNA: TGTGCCAGCAGCTCCGGGTGGGAAGCTTTCTTT.

The rearrangement joins TRBV9 to TRBJ2-7; D is perhaps TRBD2 (6 bases). CDR1 SGDLS and CDR2 YYNGEE come from the germline V gene. V was pared by 2 bases and J by 4 bases, with 13 bases between. The CDR3 covers 14 residues. CDR3 nucleotide sequence: TGTGCCAGCAGCGTTAGACGTGGAGGGTACGAGCAGTACTTC. Translating gives CASSVRRGGYEQYF.

J is TRBJ1-6 and V is TRBV27; TRBD1 is a possible D gene (5 bases). CDR3 length: 15 residues. Trimming took 2 bases from V and 8 from J, leaving 13 bases between them. Germline V gives CDR1 MNHEY, CDR2 SMNVEV (reference sequence). Here the CDR3 reads CASSLLGRIDSPLHF. The DNA of the CDR3 is TGTGCCAGCAGTTTACTGGGGCGCATCGATTCACCCCTCCACTTT.

Here the CDR3 reads CASRGTGTYEQYF. As DNA, the CDR3 is TGTGCCAGTAGAGGGACAGGGACCTACGAGCAGTACTTC. This chain joins TRBV19 and TRBJ2-7; 9 bases fit TRBD1. The length of the CDR3 is 13 residues. Germline assignment: CDR1 LNHDA and CDR2 SQIVND (reference sequence). The V and J ends lost 6 bases and 2 bases, in that order; junction bases with no gene match: 2.

The rearrangement links TRBV30 to TRBJ2-1; tentative D call: TRBD2 (6 bases). From germline, CDR1 is GTSNPN and CDR2 SVGIG (reference sequence). The CDR3 is 14 residues long. Trimming removed 4 bases from V and 0 bases from J, with 10 bases in between. In nucleotides, the CDR3 is TGTGCCTGGAAGGCGGGGAGCTCCTACAATGAGCAGTTCTTC. Protein sequence: CAWKAGSSYNEQFF.

The J gene is TRBJ1-2, the V gene TRBV5-4; D perhaps matches TRBD1 (6 bases). Between the trimmed V and J ends, which lost 5 bases and 5 bases, there was a span of 13 bases. The CDR3 has 13 residues. Germline CDR1 reads SGHNT; CDR2 reads YYREEE (reference sequence). In nucleotides, the CDR3 is TGTGCCAGCAGAGAGGACAGCATGTATGGCTACACCTTC. Its translation is CASREDSMYGYTF. The full variable domain, completed using reference TRBV5-4 and TRBJ1-2, is ETGVTQSPTHLIKTRGQQVTLRCSSQSGHNTVSWYQQALGQGPQFIFQYYREEENGRGNFPPRFSGLQFPNYSSELNVNALELDDSALYLCASREDSMYGYTFGSGTRLTVV.

This clone was observed a single time. The chain has TRBV19 and TRBJ1-5; D is unresolved. The V end was cut by 6 bases, the J end by 6 bases, with 15 bases between. Germline V gene lookup returns CDR1 LNHDA and CDR2 SQIVND (reference sequence). The length of the CDR3 is 14 residues. The CDR3 protein is CASRGVVGTQPQHF. The CDR3 region has the DNA TGTGCCAGTAGAGGCGTGGTCGGCACTCAGCCCCAGCATTTT.

The genes are TRBV9 and TRBJ1-6, with D unresolved. This CDR3 has 14 amino acids. Germline V gene sequence: CDR1 SGDLS, CDR2 YYNGEE. Deletions cut 0 bases from V and 10 bases from J, with 11 bases between. CDR3 DNA sequence: TGTGCCAGCAGCGTAGCTGGGAAGAACTCACCCCTCCACTTT. Encoded protein: CASSVAGKNSPLHF.

This chain links TRBV15 with TRBJ2-2; a possible D gene is TRBD1 (5 bases). V was trimmed by 5 bases and J by 2 bases, leaving 9 bases between them. CDR3 size: 14 residues. Germline loops: CDR1 LNHNV, CDR2 YYDKDF (reference sequence). The DNA for the CDR3 is TGTGCCACCAGCCCAGGGTCAAACACCGGGGAGCTGTTTTTT. This translates into CATSPGSNTGELFF.

The chain employs TRBV6-5 and TRBJ1-6; a weak D match, TRBD1 (6 bases). CDR1 is MNHEY and CDR2 is SVGAGI in the germline V gene. The ends were cut back, 7 bases at V and 8 bases at J, with 12 bases in the middle. The CDR3 runs 13 residues. Here the CDR3 reads CASTRDTYSPLHF. CDR3 nucleotides: TGTGCCAGCACAAGGGACACCTATTCACCCCTCCACTTT.